The clone carrying this TCR beta chain has only a few counts. Its antigen is undetermined. TCRdb redid the calling of the 5' RACE reads with MiXCR, one entry per CDR3 protein. The table lists 300,000 to 400,000 distinct CDR3 sequences, 8.7% of them singletons. The data stem from a study of T cells after yellow fever vaccination. Study-level findings and limits: Clonotypes appearing in both CD4 and CD8 compartments existed, and their share was small.

Germline V CDR1 and CDR2: DFQATT, SNEGSKA (reference sequence). The CDR3 is 16 amino acids. V was trimmed by 0 bases and J by 1 base, leaving 13 bases between them. The source is a man aged 18 to 29 who received the YFV17D yellow fever vaccine. This chain uses TRBV20-1 with TRBJ2-1; D remains unclear. The starting material was PBMCs, obtained on the day of the first yellow fever vaccination. CDR3 bases: TGCAGTGCTAGAGACCCCGTGAGTGGATCCTACAATGAGCAGTTCTTC. Its translation is CSARDPVSGSYNEQFF.